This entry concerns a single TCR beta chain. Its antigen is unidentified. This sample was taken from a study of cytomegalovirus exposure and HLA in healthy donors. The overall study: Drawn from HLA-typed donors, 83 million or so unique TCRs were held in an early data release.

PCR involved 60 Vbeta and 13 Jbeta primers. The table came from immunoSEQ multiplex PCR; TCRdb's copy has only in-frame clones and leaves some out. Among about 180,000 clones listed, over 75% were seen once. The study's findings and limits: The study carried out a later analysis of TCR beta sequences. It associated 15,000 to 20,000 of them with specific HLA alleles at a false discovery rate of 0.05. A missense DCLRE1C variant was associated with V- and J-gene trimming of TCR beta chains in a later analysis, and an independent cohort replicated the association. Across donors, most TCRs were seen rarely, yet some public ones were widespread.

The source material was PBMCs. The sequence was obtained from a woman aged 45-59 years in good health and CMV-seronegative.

CDR3 amino acids: CASKEGGTVNEKLFF. DNA for the CDR3: TGTGCCAGCAAGGAAGGGGGCACGGTAAATGAAAAACTGTTTTTT. This sequence joins TRBV5-4 and TRBJ1-4; 7 bases are a match to TRBD1. CDR1 and CDR2 (germline): SGHNT, YYREEE (reference sequence). The CDR3 covers 15 residues. V lost 6 bases and J lost 5; bases outside the gene matches: 10.